This record covers a single TCR beta chain. Its antigen remains unknown. This entry belongs to a study of cytomegalovirus exposure and HLA in healthy donors. Study results and caveats: A likely sequencing artifact accounted for one observed cluster of highly shared sequence variants. Data from an earlier analysis indicated that most TCR beta V segments were productive either about 87% or about 30% of the time. Later, an analysis found that common viral pathogens appeared to be linked with several of the most significant clusters.

The PCR had 60 Vbeta and 13 Jbeta primers. The data were produced by immunoSEQ multiplex PCR, yet TCRdb's version contains in-frame clones alone and is incomplete. Among some 98,000 clones listed, roughly 70% were seen once. CDR1 is KGHSH and CDR2 is LQKENI in the germline V gene. The CDR3 has 15 amino acids. V was trimmed by 5 bases and J by 5 bases, leaving 16 bases between them. The specimen sequenced was PBMCs. The TCR was taken from a man aged 45-65 years in good health and CMV-seronegative. V is TRBV18 and J is TRBJ1-5; TRBD1 is a possible D gene (5 bases). In DNA, the CDR3 is TGTGCCAGCTCATACACCGGACAAGGGGATCAGCCCCAGCATTTT. Residues: CASSYTGQGDQPQHF.